Detailed here is one T cell receptor (beta chain). The antigen remains undetermined. This sample stems from a study of beta chain features in type 1 diabetes. Every bit of the isolated RNA underwent reverse transcription, so sequencing read expressed TCRB transcripts. Clones were read by immunoSEQ multiplex PCR, and TCRdb kept only the in-frame ones, dropping some. This table has over 650,000 clones, 11% to 15% appearing once. This CDR3 comprises 15 residues. CDR1 SGHRS and CDR2 YFSETQ come from the germline V gene. Losses at the gene ends were 4 bases for V and 4 bases for J; bases not matched to a gene: 9. Regarding the study as a whole: Shorter TCRB CDR3s, moderately but significantly so, were found in Type 1 diabetes patients in all four CD4+ subsets. The influence of HLA type on TCRB rearrangement stayed undetermined.

The material sequenced was naive CD4+ T cells from blood. V is TRBV5-1 and J is TRBJ2-5; TRBD1 matches 8 bases. The TCR originated in a man aged 18 to 30 with type 1 diabetes. The CDR3: CASSAGQGIVETQYF. The CDR3 nucleotides read TGCGCCAGCAGCGCCGGACAGGGTATTGTAGAGACCCAGTACTTC.